The clone carrying this T cell receptor beta chain was counted between two and nine times. TCRdb recomputed calls from the RT-PCR reads with MiXCR, one row per CDR3 protein. The table lists approximately 200,000 distinct CDR3 sequences, approximately 41% of them singletons. V dropped 5 bases and J dropped 0 bases, with 14 bases sitting between them. This CDR3 spans 16 amino acids. Germline assignment: CDR1 SGHTA and CDR2 FQGNSA. The source of the sample is a study of patients and donors after allogeneic stem cell transplantation. The sequence was obtained from a human donor who was either an allogeneic HSCT recipient or a stem cell or donor lymphocyte infusion donor (not recorded which). It is not recorded whose cells these are; they may come from a transplant donor. This rearrangement joins TRBV7-2 to TRBJ2-4; the D is unclear. Sequenced sample: blood, either unsorted or a sorted T cell fraction (not recorded which). As DNA, the CDR3 is TGTGCCAGCAGCGGACGATTACTATTAGCCAAAAACATTCAGTACTTC. Protein: CASSGRLLLAKNIQYF.